A selection of T cell receptor beta chains follows, all from one sample in a study of TIL therapy for anti-PD-1-resistant metastatic lung cancer. The repertoire was sequenced with immunoSEQ multiplex PCR; TCRdb's copy has only in-frame clones and lacks some. This sample has approximately 60,000 clones, with 73% found just once. The sample was blood, taken at baseline. These receptors all stem from a person aged 25 to 79 with non-small cell lung cancer. CDR3s include the opening cysteine and the closing phenylalanine or tryptophan. Fields, in order: J gene, D gene, V gene, clone size, CDR3 DNA, CDR3 protein. The D gene is left open where the match is weak. Size values are once, few and many counts, or a class for expanded clones, and some rows have none.

J gene: TRBJ2-1
D gene: .
V gene: TRBV9
clone size: .
CDR3 DNA: TGTGCCAGCAGCCCAACCCTCCGGGCTAGAGGGTCCAATGAGCAGTTCTTC
CDR3 protein: CASSPTLRARGSNEQFF

J gene: TRBJ1-1
D gene: .
V gene: TRBV18
clone size: .
CDR3 DNA: TGTGCCAGCTCACCAGGCAGAAACACTGAAGCTTTCTTT
CDR3 protein: CASSPGRNTEAFF

J gene: TRBJ1-5
D gene: TRBD1
V gene: TRBV7-2
clone size: few
CDR3 DNA: TGTGCCAGCAGCCCCGACGGACAGGGGTATCAGCCCCAGCATTTT
CDR3 protein: CASSPDGQGYQPQHF

J gene: TRBJ2-7
D gene: .
V gene: TRBV27
clone size: few
CDR3 DNA: TGTGCCAGCAGTTTATCGCCCCTCCCGGGCGACGAGCAGTACTTC
CDR3 protein: CASSLSPLPGDEQYF

J gene: TRBJ2-3
D gene: .
V gene: TRBV19
clone size: .
CDR3 DNA: TGTGCCAGTAGTATTGGACAGACTAGCACAGATACGCAGTATTTT
CDR3 protein: CASSIGQTSTDTQYF

J gene: TRBJ1-2
D gene: TRBD1
V gene: TRBV29-1
clone size: few
CDR3 DNA: TGCAGCGTTAGGCAGGGGGGCGACTATGGCTACACCTTC
CDR3 protein: CSVRQGGDYGYTF

J gene: TRBJ2-7
D gene: .
V gene: TRBV10-3
clone size: .
CDR3 DNA: TGTGCCATCAGCACATACTACGAGCAGTACTTC
CDR3 protein: CAISTYYEQYF

J gene: TRBJ2-6
D gene: .
V gene: TRBV5-4
clone size: .
CDR3 DNA: TGTGCCAGCAGCTTCTCTGGGGCCAACGTCCTGACTTTC
CDR3 protein: CASSFSGANVLTF

J gene: TRBJ1-5
D gene: TRBD1
V gene: TRBV6-6
clone size: .
CDR3 DNA: TGTGCCAGCAGTTACGGGGGACAGGATCAGCCCCAGCATTTT
CDR3 protein: CASSYGGQDQPQHF

J gene: TRBJ2-3
D gene: .
V gene: TRBV7-6
clone size: .
CDR3 DNA: TGTGCCAGCAGCTTAGGATGGCCAGGGGTCACAGATACGCAGTATTTT
CDR3 protein: CASSLGWPGVTDTQYF

J gene: TRBJ2-7
D gene: .
V gene: TRBV29-1
clone size: .
CDR3 DNA: TGCAGCGTTGGGGTGGTCCGGTACGAGCAGTACTTC
CDR3 protein: CSVGVVRYEQYF

J gene: TRBJ1-5
D gene: TRBD1
V gene: TRBV19
clone size: .
CDR3 DNA: TGTGCCAGTAGTAGGGGCGGGACAGGGTCACAGCCCCAGCATTTT
CDR3 protein: CASSRGGTGSQPQHF

J gene: TRBJ2-5
D gene: .
V gene: TRBV2
clone size: .
CDR3 DNA: TGTGCCAGCAGTGGACAGGCCCAAGAGACCCAGTACTTC
CDR3 protein: CASSGQAQETQYF

J gene: TRBJ2-7
D gene: .
V gene: TRBV6-6
clone size: .
CDR3 DNA: TGTGCCAGCACAGGGATGGGCTACGAGCAGTACTTC
CDR3 protein: CASTGMGYEQYF